What follows describes a single TCR beta chain. There is no known antigen for this receptor. Nothing much larger sits one base from this clone, and base qualities are not available. The sample belongs to a study of blood T cell repertoires in COVID-19 (dated by TCRdb to the early 2020s). Looking at the study overall: Samples from collaborators originated in the United States, Italy and Spain and spanned both the acute and convalescent phases of COVID-19. The material from the prospective study consisted of cDNA or gDNA derived from T cells, B-cell-depleted T cells, or PBMCs. The dataset comprised deeply sampled blood TCRbeta repertoires from subjects exposed to, actively infected with, or recovered from COVID-19. The repertoires were released in a freely available public database meant as a resource for research on the immune response to SARS-CoV-2. The samples were drawn from the first 160 participants of the ongoing ImmuneRACE study and from 950 to 1,500 subjects provided by 6 global collaborators. Nearly every sample came with metadata listing a de-identified subject ID, COVID-19 status, age in years and sex. Where available, HLA class I and class II types were obtained from metadata supplied by the sample provider rather than from assay-based typing.

The collaborating institutions used their own protocols to collect whole blood in K2EDTA tubes. Collaborator samples were shipped for TCRbeta analysis as frozen whole blood, isolated PBMCs, or DNA extracted from either sample type. TCRbeta CDR3 regions were amplified from genomic DNA using the immunoSEQ Assay, a bias-controlled multiplex PCR. The authors' pipeline ran thus. Within the assay, amplification of reference gene primers was used to estimate how many nucleated cells each sample contained. To quantify the absolute abundance of each unique TCRbeta CDR3 rearrangement, sequence reads were collapsed and filtered. For each sample, productive Simpson clonality was calculated as the square root of Simpson's diversity index over productive rearrangements. TCRdb holds this immuneACCESS table with in-frame rearrangements only. Some clones are missing; in checked studies, unresolved V genes explain under half, and the rest has no known cause. D and trimming come from the DNA, and the V and J calls and clone size come from that table. The sample table shows about 160,000 clones, and around 80% are seen once. The ten largest clones take up approximately 11% of the sample.

What the study reported, not specific to this receptor: Clinical and demographic metadata were provided uncurated, with the amount varying by source and participant.

This receptor was identified in a man in his sixties with active or convalescent COVID-19. The sequenced sample was peripheral blood.

The CDR3 reads CASSDEWTGGGETQYF. The DNA sequence is given as TGTGCCAGCAGTGATGAGTGGACAGGGGGAGGAGAGACCCAGTACTTC. Rearrangement joined TRBV6-1 to TRBJ2-5, and 10 bases in between align with TRBD1. From the cysteine up to the phenylalanine, the CDR3 has a length of 16 residues. Solely the CDR3 DNA is kept, with 48 bases framed from the first base. Germline trimming: 3 bases from V, 4 bases from J; junction bases outside gene matches: 8. For CDR1 and CDR2, the germline V gene lists MNHNS and SASEGT.